These T cell receptor beta chains were read from a single sample in a study of blood T cell repertoires in COVID-19. Repertoires were generated with immunoSEQ multiplex PCR, while TCRdb's copy carries only in-frame clones and drops some. This sample has 100,000 to 150,000 clones, with about 87% found just once. Sample: peripheral blood. All receptors come from an older woman with acute or convalescent COVID-19. Each CDR3 is given with its conserved first and last residue. Clone size appears in some rows only: once, few, many, or a class for an expanded clone.

CASSYLDRGRNQPQHF | 16 | TRBV6-6 | few
CSASDAPITIGFF | 13 | TRBV20-1 | few
CASSGGGSTDTQYF | 14 | TRBV28 | NA
CASSPRTGRSYNEQFF | 16 | TRBV9 | NA
CAWSRATTGGTDTQYF | 16 | TRBV30 | once
CAISESMRQGQETQYF | 16 | TRBV10-3 | NA
CASSARDTYTEAFF | 14 | TRBV25-1 | NA
CSAGTGYGYTF | 11 | TRBV29-1 | NA
CASSFVGGGKLFF | 13 | TRBV12-3/TRBV12-4 | NA
CASSLGLAKRGEKLFF | 16 | TRBV5-1 | NA
CASSYRKQGNSPLHF | 15 | TRBV6-2/TRBV6-3 | NA
CASSSGRATMNEQFF | 15 | TRBV7-6 | few
CASSASSARNTEAFF | 15 | TRBV9 | NA
CASSPPWTGGADTQYF | 16 | TRBV18 | once
CASSPRGGLSGNTIYF | 16 | TRBV9 | NA
CSVMDGLTEAFF | 12 | TRBV29-1 | NA
CASSFSRPGWENIQYF | 16 | TRBV11-3 | NA
CASSSRRWGQDIQPQHF | 17 | TRBV28 | few
CASSSQNTGELFF | 13 | TRBV5-1 | NA
CASSRLSADSYNEQFF | 16 | TRBV27 | many
CATSRGGPNQPQHF | 14 | TRBV15 | NA
CASSEQGQWGKAFF | 14 | TRBV11-1 | NA
CAWSHGTPVYEQYF | 14 | TRBV30 | NA
CASSQTGFYNEQFF | 14 | TRBV14 | NA
CASSISPTGRKLFF | 14 | TRBV19 | once
CASSPLTGQGIDTQYF | 16 | TRBV18 | NA
CASRRSNNKCNEQFF | 15 | TRBV21-1 | NA
CASSLGGTGTNTEAFF | 16 | TRBV5-1 | NA
CASSLVVGTGLGYTF | 15 | TRBV28 | few
CASDRGGTEAFF | 12 | TRBV2 | NA